This T cell receptor beta chain was captured by sequencing in a study of T-cell memory formation after mild COVID-19. CDR3 length: 14 amino acids. The J segment lost 7 bases and the V segment lost 6 bases, leaving 11 bases of the junction unmatched. Germline-derived CDR1 and CDR2 are GTSNPN and SVGIG (reference sequence). TCRdb itself ran the 5' RACE reads through MiXCR, one entry per CDR3 protein. The sample contains 270,000 or so distinct CDR3 sequences, roughly 17% of which appear only once. For this clonotype: The antigen remains unidentified.

Whole-study results and caveats: Cross-reactive memory appears to have joined, as suggested by some responding clones showing up in pre-infection memory.

The origin of this receptor is a man between 18 and 29 years old who had mild COVID-19 (a few samples of this study predate the infection). Cell type and time point are not known. V gene TRBV30 combines with J gene TRBJ2-1, with TRBD2 matching over 8 bases. The specimen sequenced was PBMCs or a T cell subset sorted from them (not recorded which). The CDR3: CACSQAGVRNEQFF. CDR3 coding DNA: TGTGCCTGCTCCCAAGCGGGGGTAAGGAATGAGCAGTTCTTC.